One T cell receptor beta chain is described in this entry. This record belongs to a study of blood T cells in healthy people across ages. A second PCR, run for about 6 to 11 cycles, used a sample-barcoded 5' primer plus a J-beta primer mix. Each CDR3 protein gets one entry after TCRdb re-called the 5' RACE reads with MiXCR. Here the sample spans 650,000 to 800,000 distinct CDR3 sequences, 44% being singletons. This CDR3 spans 14 amino acids. V gave up 7 bases and J gave up 2 bases, with 14 bases separating them. Germline assignment: CDR1 SQVTM and CDR2 ANQGSEA. Sequenced material: blood. The sequence derives from a man between 60 and 70 years old in good health. The chain has TRBV29-1 and TRBJ2-2; a possible D gene is TRBD2 (6 bases). CDR3 loop: CSASGRGNTGELFF. The CDR3 coding sequence is TGCAGCGCCTCCGGGCGGGGTAACACCGGGGAGCTGTTTTTT.